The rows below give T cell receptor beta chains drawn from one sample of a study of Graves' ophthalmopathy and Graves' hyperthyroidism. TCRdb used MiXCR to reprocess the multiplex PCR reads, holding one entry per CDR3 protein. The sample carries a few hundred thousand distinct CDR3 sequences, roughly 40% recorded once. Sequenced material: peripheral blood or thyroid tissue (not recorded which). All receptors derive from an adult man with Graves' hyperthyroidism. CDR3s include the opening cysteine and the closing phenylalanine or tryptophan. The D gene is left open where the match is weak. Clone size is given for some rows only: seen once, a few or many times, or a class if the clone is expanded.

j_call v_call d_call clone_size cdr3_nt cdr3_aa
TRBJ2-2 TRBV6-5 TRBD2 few TGTGCCAGCAGTAATCCCCGACTAGCGACTGCCGGGGAGCTGTTTTTT CASSNPRLATAGELFF
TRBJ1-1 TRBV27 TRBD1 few TGTGCCAGCAGTTCTCCGACAGGGGGAAGACGTGAAGCTTTCTTT CASSSPTGGRREAFF
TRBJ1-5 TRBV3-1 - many TGTGCCAGCAGCGAAGGACGGGCGGGGCCCCAGCATTTT CASSEGRAGPQHF
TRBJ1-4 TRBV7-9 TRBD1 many TGTGCCAGCAGCGAAGGGACAGGGAATGAAAAACTGTTTTTT CASSEGTGNEKLFF
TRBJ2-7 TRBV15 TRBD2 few TGTGCCACCAGCAGAGATCTTGGCGGGAGCTCCTACGAGCAGTACTTC CATSRDLGGSSYEQYF
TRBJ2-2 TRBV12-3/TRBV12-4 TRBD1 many TGTGCCAGCAGTTGGGACAGGGCCGGGGAGCTGTTTTTT CASSWDRAGELFF
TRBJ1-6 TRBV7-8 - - TGTGCCAGCAGCCAAGGAATCTTGGGGCCGATGAATTCACCCCTCCACTTT CASSQGILGPMNSPLHF
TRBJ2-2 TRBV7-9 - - TGTGCCAGCAGCCCACCTAGGAGGGCCGGAGAGCTGTTTTTT CASSPPRRAGELFF
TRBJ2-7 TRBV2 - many TGTGCCAGCAGTAACAGGGGAGGCTCCTACGAGCAGTACTTC CASSNRGGSYEQYF
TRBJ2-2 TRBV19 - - TGTGCCAGTAGTATCCGGGAGCTGTTTTTT CASSIRELFF
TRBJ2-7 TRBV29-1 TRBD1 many TGCAGCGTGAGGGACAGGTCCTACGAGCAGTACTTC CSVRDRSYEQYF
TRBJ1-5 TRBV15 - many TGTGCCACCAGCCCGGGAAGATTTAGCAGTCAGCCCCAGCATTTT CATSPGRFSSQPQHF
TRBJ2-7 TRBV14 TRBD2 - TGTGCCAGCAGCCAAGATGGGCGGGGGGCCTACAATGAGCAGTACTTC CASSQDGRGAYNEQYF
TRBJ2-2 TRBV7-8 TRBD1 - TGTGCCAGCAGCTTAGGGACAGGTGTTGCCGGGGAGCTGTTTTTT CASSLGTGVAGELFF
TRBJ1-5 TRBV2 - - TGTGCCAGCAGTTACCTGACAGTCGGGGGGAGCAATCAGCCCCAGCATTTT CASSYLTVGGSNQPQHF
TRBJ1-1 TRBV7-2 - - TGTGCCAGCAGCTTGAAGAAACTGCTCACCGGGACCACCATCGCTTTCTTT CASSLKKLLTGTTIAFF
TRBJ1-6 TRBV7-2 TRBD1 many TGTGCCAGCAGCTTAGGGGACAGAAAAAATTCACCCCTCCACTTT CASSLGDRKNSPLHF
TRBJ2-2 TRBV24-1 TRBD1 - TGTGCCACCAGTGAACGATACGGGACAGGGTCCGGGGAGCTGTTTTTT CATSERYGTGSGELFF
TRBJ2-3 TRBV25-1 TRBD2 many TGTGCCAGCAGTGATCGACTAGCGGGGACAACAGATACGCAGTATTTT CASSDRLAGTTDTQYF
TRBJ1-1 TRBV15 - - TGTGCCACCAGCAGAGTTGGGCAAAACACTGAAGCTTTCTTT CATSRVGQNTEAFF
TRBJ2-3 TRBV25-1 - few TGTGCCAGCAGTGAATTAGGGGGGGGGCGCGGAGATACGCAGTATTTT CASSELGGGRGDTQYF
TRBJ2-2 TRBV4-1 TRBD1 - TGCGCCAGCAGCCAAGCGGGACAGGGTGCCGGGGAGCTGTTTTTT CASSQAGQGAGELFF
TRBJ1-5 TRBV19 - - TGTGCCAGTAGTATAAGTCATAGGAATCAGCCCCAGCATTTT CASSISHRNQPQHF
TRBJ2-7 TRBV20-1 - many TGCAGTGCTAGAGATCTGGTAAAACAATCCTACGAGCAGTACTTC CSARDLVKQSYEQYF
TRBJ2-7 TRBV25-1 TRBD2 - TGTGCCAGCAGTGGACTTCTAGCGGGACCCTACGAGCAGTACTTC CASSGLLAGPYEQYF
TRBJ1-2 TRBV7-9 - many TGTGCCAGCAGCATAGACAGAGGCTACACCTTC CASSIDRGYTF
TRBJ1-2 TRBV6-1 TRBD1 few TGTGCCACCCAAGGACAGGGGGTATCTGGCTACACCTTC CATQGQGVSGYTF
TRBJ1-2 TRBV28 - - TGTGCCAGCAGTGATCAGGGATGGGGCTGCACCTTC CASSDQGWGCTF
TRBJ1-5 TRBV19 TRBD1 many TGTGCCAGTAGTCGAGACAGGGGGCTGGCTCAGCCCCAGCATTTT CASSRDRGLAQPQHF
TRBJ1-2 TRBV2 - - TGTGCCAGCACTGAGCGACAGGCCCCTAACTATGGCTACACCTTC CASTERQAPNYGYTF
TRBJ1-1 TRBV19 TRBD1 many TGTGCCAGTAGTAGGACAGGAATTGAAGCTTTCTTT CASSRTGIEAFF
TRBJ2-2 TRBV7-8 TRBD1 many TGTGCCAGCAGCTTCCAGGGGGCGAGCACCGGGGAGCTGTTTTTT CASSFQGASTGELFF
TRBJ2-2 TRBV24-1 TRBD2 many TGTGCCACCAGTGATTTCGGTAGCGGGAGACTTAACACCGGGGAGCTGTTTTTT CATSDFGSGRLNTGELFF
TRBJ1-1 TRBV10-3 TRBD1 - TGTGCCATCAGTGAGTCGAGGGACAGAATAATGAACACTGAAGCTTTCTTT CAISESRDRIMNTEAFF
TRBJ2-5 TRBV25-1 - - TGTGCCAGCAGTGCGAGCTCGGGCAACCCTGGGGAGACCCAGTACTTC CASSASSGNPGETQYF
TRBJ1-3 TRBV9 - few TGTGCCAGCAGCGTAGGGGCTGCGGGGGGAAACACCATATATTTT CASSVGAAGGNTIYF
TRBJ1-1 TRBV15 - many TGTGCCACCAGCAGAGTCGGGGCTTTGGTCGGCATGAACACTGAAGCTTTCTTT CATSRVGALVGMNTEAFF
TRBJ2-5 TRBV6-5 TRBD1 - TGTGCCAGCACTAGACAGGGGCACGAGACCCAGTACTTC CASTRQGHETQYF
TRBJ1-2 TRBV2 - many TGTGCAGTCGAGGGAGTCCGCGGGGGCTACACCTTC CAVEGVRGGYTF
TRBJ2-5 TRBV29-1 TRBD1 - TGCAGCGTTGAAGGGGACAGGCGAAGCACAGATACCCAGTACTTC CSVEGDRRSTDTQYF